A single sample gave rise to the 28 T cell receptor beta chains below, sequenced in a study of prognosis after radiotherapy for stage I lung cancer. Using two-round multiplex PCR, the authors amplified TCR beta CDR3 from genomic DNA. Primers specific to each TRBV and TRBJ gene were used in first-round PCR. TCRdb re-analysed the multiplex PCR reads in MiXCR, keeping a single row per CDR3 protein. The table records approximately 11,000 distinct CDR3 sequences, roughly 50% of them present only once. The sequencing here drew on PBMCs, taken before or after stereotactic body radiation therapy (not recorded which). Source of these receptors: a donor over 45 with non-small cell lung cancer.

This clonotype qualifies as medium-sized. The rearrangement uses TRBV6-1 and TRBJ1-2; tentatively, D is TRBD1 (5 bases). V was cut by 8 bases and J by 4 bases, with 17 bases left in between. Germline CDR1 MNHNS, CDR2 SASEGT. CDR3 size: 14 residues. The CDR3 DNA reads as TGTGCCAGCGCCGCAGGGTCGGTGCGCTATGGCTACACCTTC. Amino acid sequence: CASAAGSVRYGYTF.

Comment on this clonotype: A far larger clone is a single base away, which makes a read error likely. The rearrangement joins TRBV6-5 to TRBJ2-1, with TRBD1 as a possible D gene (5 bases). Germline loops: CDR1 MNHEY, CDR2 SVGAGI. V dropped 6 bases and J dropped 9 bases, with 15 bases sitting between them. The length of the CDR3 is 13 residues. The CDR3 loop reads CASSRRPDIEQFF. CDR3 DNA sequence: TGTGCCAGCAGCCGACGCCCGGACATTGAGCAGTTCTTC.

This clonotype was seen more than once but under ten times. A far larger clone is just one base off, so this is likely a read error. CDR3 DNA sequence: TGTGCCAGCAGTTTTCCCCTGAACTTGTACGAGCAGTACTTC. Residues: CASSFPLNLYEQYF. The chain recombines TRBV6-9 with TRBJ2-7; D is unclear. The ends were cut back, 4 bases at V and 4 bases at J, with 14 bases in the middle. The CDR3 is 14 residues long. CDR1 is MNHGY, CDR2 SVAAGI, per germline.

Concerning this clonotype itself: A much bigger clone sits one base away, suggesting this may be a read error. Likely a read error: the CDR3 ends without its conserved phenylalanine or tryptophan. V usage is TRBV29-1 and J usage is TRBJ2-1; D may be TRBD2 (6 bases). CDR3 length: 12 residues. The germline V gene encodes CDR1 SQVTM and CDR2 ANQGSEA. Trimming removed 6 bases from V and 5 bases from J, with 11 bases in between. DNA of the CDR3: TGCAGCGTCCCGGACTACCACAATGAGCAGTTCCTC. It encodes CSVPDYHNEQFL.

This chain links TRBV10-2 with TRBJ1-1, with D unclear. The CDR3 extends over 14 amino acids. Germline CDR1 reads WSHSY; CDR2 reads SAAADI. Trimming took 6 bases from V and 1 from J, leaving 12 bases between them. CDR3 sequence: CASSPLTGNTEAFF. CDR3 DNA sequence: TGCGCCAGCAGCCCCCTTACTGGGAACACTGAAGCTTTCTTT.

This clonotype is deemed medium-sized. This chain connects TRBV24-1 to TRBJ2-2; no reliable D call. The ends were cut back, 0 bases at V and 4 bases at J, with 8 bases in the middle. The length of the CDR3 is 15 residues. Germline V gene sequence: CDR1 KGHDR, CDR2 SFDVKD. CDR3 bases: TGTGCCACCAGTGATTTGCGAGGTTCCACCGGGGAGCTGTTTTTT. Amino acid sequence: CATSDLRGSTGELFF.

The V and J genes are TRBV7-2 and TRBJ2-2; the match to TRBD1 covers 8 bases. CDR3 size: 15 residues. Germline V gives CDR1 SGHTA, CDR2 FQGNSA. Trimming cost V 3 bases and J 2 bases; bases outside gene matches: 2. The CDR3 DNA follows: TGTGCCAGCAGCTTCAGGGGGCGCAACACCGGGGAGCTGTTTTTT. Protein product: CASSFRGRNTGELFF.

This clonotype is labeled medium-sized. The V call is TRBV6-1, the J call TRBJ2-5; D ambiguous. Trimming stripped 0 bases from V and 4 bases from J, with 6 bases between. The CDR3 sequence is 13 residues long. Germline loops: CDR1 MNHNS, CDR2 SASEGT. The CDR3 region has the DNA TGTGCCAGCAGTGAAGCTACAGTAGAGACCCAGTACTTC. Translating it yields CASSEATVETQYF.

The CDR3 loop reads CASSLRVGQGGSNEQFF. Written as DNA, the CDR3 is TGCGCCAGCAGCTTGAGAGTCGGTCAGGGGGGTAGCAATGAGCAGTTCTTC. The chain uses TRBV5-1 and TRBJ2-1; maybe TRBD1 (7 bases). CDR3 size: 17 residues. Germline V gives CDR1 SGHRS, CDR2 YFSETQ. Trimming removed 1 base from V and 6 bases from J, with 20 bases in between.

The chain joins TRBV7-2 to TRBJ1-1, with D perhaps matching TRBD1 (6 bases). The CDR3 extends over 13 amino acids. Trimming took 3 bases from V and 6 from J, leaving 11 bases between them. In germline, CDR1 is SGHTA, CDR2 FQGNSA. CDR3 nucleotides: TGTGCCAGCAGCTTTATACAGGGATCTGAAGCTTTCTTT. It yields the protein CASSFIQGSEAFF.

By frequency in the sample, this clonotype is medium-sized. V gene TRBV27 combines with J gene TRBJ2-7; the D call may be TRBD1 or TRBD2 (5 bases each). CDR1 is MNHEY and CDR2 is SMNVEV in the germline V gene (reference sequence). Trimming took 5 bases from V and 7 from J, leaving 15 bases between them. This CDR3 region has 13 residues. The CDR3: CASSPLGVREQYF. The CDR3, as DNA: TGTGCCAGCAGTCCCCTGGGGGTTAGGGAGCAGTACTTC.

This clonotype has just one count. The chain employs TRBV5-1 and TRBJ2-7; a possible D gene is TRBD1 (6 bases). CDR1 and CDR2 (germline): SGHRS, YFSETQ. The CDR3 covers 12 residues. CDR3 DNA: TGCGTTAGCAGCCCGGACAGCTACGAGCAGTACTTC. It is translated as CVSSPDSYEQYF.

By share, this clonotype counts as medium-sized (0.01 to 0.1%). The CDR3 is CASYPRNRMRDNEQFF. CDR3 nucleotide sequence: TGTGCCAGCTACCCCAGAAACAGGATGCGTGACAATGAGCAGTTCTTC. The V call is TRBV5-8, the J call TRBJ2-1; D possibly corresponds to TRBD1 (5 bases). The V end lost 7 bases, the J end lost 5 bases, and 22 bases lay between the germline ends. Per germline, CDR1 SGHTS and CDR2 YDEGEE. This CDR3 comprises 16 residues.

The sample holds one count of this clonotype. The chain recombines TRBV28 with TRBJ1-2; D not certain. V was trimmed by 4 bases and J by 7 bases, leaving 10 bases between them. CDR3 length: 12 residues. Germline CDR1 reads MDHEN; CDR2 reads SYDVKM. CDR3 nucleotides: TGTGCCAGCAGTTCGCCAACAGCTGGCTACACCTTC. It encodes CASSSPTAGYTF.

This clonotype was found many times. The V gene is TRBV5-4, the J gene TRBJ2-2; TRBD2 matches at 13 bases. The trim removed 4 bases at V and 7 bases at J, leaving 7 bases unmatched. Germline-derived CDR1 and CDR2 are SGHNT and YYREEE (reference sequence). This CDR3 spans 16 amino acids. CDR3 in amino acids: CASSHGLAGAVGELFF. The CDR3 DNA reads as TGTGCCAGCAGCCACGGACTAGCGGGGGCGGTCGGGGAGCTGTTTTTT.

This clonotype was counted many times. The rearrangement uses TRBV7-9 and TRBJ2-5; 7 bases fit TRBD2. Losses at the gene ends were 6 bases for V and 3 bases for J; bases not matched to a gene: 4. The germline gives CDR1 SEHNR, CDR2 FQNEAQ (reference sequence). The CDR3 is 13 amino acids. CDR3 in DNA: TGTGCCAGCAGGGGGGAGGGCGAAGAGACCCAGTACTTC. This translates into CASRGEGEETQYF.

Details on this clonotype: Since a far larger clone is one base different, this is likely a read error. The CDR3 here is CASTEEVGGSNQPQHF. CDR3 sequence (DNA): TGTGCCAGTACCGAAGAGGTGGGGGGTAGCAATCAGCCCCAGCATTTT. This chain uses TRBV6-2 or TRBV6-3 with TRBJ1-5, with D possibly being TRBD1 (5 bases). Per germline, CDR1 MNHEY and CDR2 SVGEGT. V shed 9 bases and J shed 0 bases, with 18 bases lying between them. There are 16 residues in the CDR3.

This chain links TRBV7-9 with TRBJ2-3; no definite D call. From germline, CDR1 is SEHNR and CDR2 FQNEAQ (reference sequence). The CDR3 totals 13 residues. V lost 1 base and J 7 bases, leaving 9 bases between the germline ends. The CDR3 bases are TGTGCCAGCAGCTTAGTGGCCGCATATACGCAGTATTTT. Its translation: CASSLVAAYTQYF.

The V and J genes are TRBV3-1 and TRBJ1-2; D possibly corresponds to TRBD1 (5 bases). The germline V gene has CDR1 LGHDT and CDR2 YNNKEL (reference sequence). With 0 bases removed from V and 9 bases from J, the gap between germline ends came to 11 bases. This CDR3 spans 13 amino acids. In DNA form, the CDR3 reads TGTGCCAGCAGCCAAGATGGGGGGGTGAGCTACACCTTC. This codes for CASSQDGGVSYTF.

The chain employs TRBV13 and TRBJ2-1; D might be TRBD2 (5 bases). Germline V lookup: CDR1 PRHDT, CDR2 FYEKMQ (reference sequence). This CDR3 is built from 14 residues. The ends were cut back, 3 bases at V and 1 base at J, with 7 bases in the middle. The CDR3 coding sequence is TGTGCCAGCAGCTTGACGGGATCCTACAATGAGCAGTTCTTC. Translated, it gives CASSLTGSYNEQFF.

J is TRBJ2-1 and V is TRBV12-3 or TRBV12-4; D may be TRBD2 (6 bases). V gave up 7 bases and J gave up 8 bases, with 12 bases separating them. There are 12 residues in the CDR3. The CDR3: CASTPGSHEQFF. CDR3 bases: TGTGCCAGCACCCCCGGGAGCCATGAGCAGTTCTTC.

The V gene is TRBV6-5, the J gene TRBJ2-2; D might be TRBD2 (6 bases). Germline V gene sequence: CDR1 MNHEY, CDR2 SVGAGI. This CDR3 region has 15 residues. Trimming took off 2 bases at V and 5 bases at J, with 12 bases between the two ends. The CDR3 spells CASSYIPGATGELFF. The CDR3 region has the DNA TGTGCCAGCAGTTACATTCCGGGAGCAACCGGGGAGCTGTTTTTT.

This clonotype is medium-sized in the sample. The chain links TRBV6-2 or TRBV6-3 to TRBJ1-5; TRBD1 might be the D (6 bases). Trimming shortened V by 4 bases and J by 0 bases, and 16 bases separated the two germline ends. The CDR3 spans 17 residues. Germline V gene lookup returns CDR1 MNHEY and CDR2 SVGEGT. CDR3 residues: CASSSTFTGHSNQPQHF. In DNA, the CDR3 is TGTGCCAGCAGTTCCACCTTTACAGGGCATAGCAATCAGCCCCAGCATTTT.

The V and J genes are TRBV10-3 and TRBJ2-1; D gene ambiguous. Trimming shortened V by 7 bases and J by 5 bases, and 9 bases separated the two germline ends. Germline assignment: CDR1 ENHRY and CDR2 SYGVKD. The CDR3 contains 12 residues. The CDR3 loop is CAINQNDNEQFF. The CDR3 DNA reads as TGTGCCATCAACCAGAATGACAATGAGCAGTTCTTC.

By share, this clonotype counts as medium-sized (0.01 to 0.1%). V and J are TRBV24-1 and TRBJ2-1; TRBD2 matches 13 bases. The CDR3 is 19 amino acids. From germline, CDR1 is KGHDR and CDR2 SFDVKD. The V and J ends lost 5 bases and 4 bases, in that order; junction bases with no gene match: 13. In nucleotides, the CDR3 is TGTGCCACCAGTGCCCCGGGACTAGCGGGGTCCCAGATATACAATGAGCAGTTCTTC. It yields the protein CATSAPGLAGSQIYNEQFF.

Comments on this clonotype: It is likely a read error: a sequence one base away is far more abundant. This chain uses TRBV6-8 with TRBJ2-2, with 13 bases identical to TRBD2. The CDR3 covers 18 residues. Germline CDR1 MNHGY, CDR2 SAAAGT. V was clipped by 9 bases and J by 2 bases; unmatched bases: 12. Here the CDR3 reads CARRSGLAGAKNTGELFF. The CDR3 DNA reads TGTGCCAGAAGGTCCGGACTAGCGGGAGCCAAAAACACCGGGGAGCTGTTTTTT.

Worth noting for this clonotype: One end of the junction is discordant with germline, which a read error may explain. The V and J genes are TRBV5-1 and TRBJ2-3, with TRBD1 matching over 9 bases. Germline V CDR1 and CDR2: SGHRS, YFSETQ. This CDR3 has 15 residues. CDR3 residues: CASRPGGQGLDTQYF. The CDR3 region has the DNA TGCGCCAGCAGACCAGGGGGACAGGGATTAGATACACAGTATTTT.

This clonotype is medium-sized by share. This chain joins TRBV28 and TRBJ2-7; 7 bases are a match to TRBD1. The CDR3 has 15 amino acids. Germline V gene sequence: CDR1 MDHEN, CDR2 SYDVKM. The V and J ends lost 4 bases and 5 bases, in that order; junction bases with no gene match: 11. The DNA of the CDR3 is TGTGCCAGCAGTTCTCTAGGACAGGCTCGCCACGAGCAGTACTTC. It codes for CASSSLGQARHEQYF.